This TCR beta chain is from a study of spatial heterogeneity in lung cancer. The overall study: Tumor regions showed TCR transcript counts that correlated strongly with a T cell module score from matched bulk RNA-seq. Whole-study results and caveats: Tracking of tumor mutation counts was seen in expanded intratumoral alpha and beta TCR counts.

Individually, TCR cDNA molecules were each labelled with a unique molecular identifier. TCRdb processed the 5' RACE reads anew with MiXCR; each CDR3 protein has one entry. The data contain 5,700 or so distinct CDR3 sequences, around 7.3% of them seen just once; the ten biggest clones take up around 28%. This clonotype was recorded at least ten times. Its antigen is unidentified. Time point specified: sample taken at primary tumor resection. Samples came from 72 TRACERx patients with untreated early-stage lung cancer. In each case, whole RNA from tumor, nontumor lung or frozen PBMC was sequenced unsorted. The material sequenced was lung tumor tissue, taken at surgery. This receptor was taken from a female donor with early-stage non-small cell lung cancer.

The chain's CDR3 is CASSLGTGRVNTEAFF. CDR3 nucleotide sequence: TGTGCCAGCTCACTCGGGACAGGGAGGGTGAACACTGAAGCTTTCTTT. This rearrangement joins TRBV18 to TRBJ1-1, with 9 bases fitting TRBD1. Per the germline V gene, CDR1 is KGHSH and CDR2 is LQKENI. The CDR3 totals 16 residues. Trimming took 4 bases from V and 0 from J; bases not matched to a gene: 6.